These 5 T cell receptor beta chains came from one sample sequenced in a study of spatial heterogeneity in lung cancer. Time point indicated: blood at routine non-recurrence follow-up after resection. Unsorted whole RNA samples from tumor, nontumor lung or frozen PBMC were sequenced. In TCRdb, the 5' RACE reads were re-called with MiXCR into one record per CDR3 protein. Of about 120,000 distinct CDR3 sequences listed, 9.5% to 15% are singletons. The sample consisted of PBMCs, taken at follow-up. These receptors all stem from a male donor with early-stage non-small cell lung cancer.

This sequence joins TRBV7-3 and TRBJ2-5; no clear D gene. The length of the CDR3 is 13 residues. The V gene's germline CDR1 is SGHTA and CDR2 FQGTGA. V was trimmed by 5 bases and J by 5 bases, leaving 12 bases between them. The CDR3 DNA is TGTGCCAGCAGCCCAGCCCCGTCGGAGACCCAGTACTTC. Its protein product is CASSPAPSETQYF.

This clonotype was counted at least ten times. The V gene is TRBV5-1, the J gene TRBJ1-5, with a weak D call TRBD1 (5 bases). Germline CDR1 SGHRS, CDR2 YFSETQ. This CDR3 comprises 15 residues. V shed 4 bases and J shed 4 bases, with 15 bases lying between them. CDR3 sequence reads: CASSPGSGVNQPQHF. CDR3 DNA sequence: TGCGCCAGCAGCCCGGGATCGGGGGTAAATCAGCCCCAGCATTTT.

The chain uses TRBV5-1 and TRBJ2-5; 8 bases map to TRBD2. CDR3 length: 14 amino acids. The germline V gene encodes CDR1 SGHRS and CDR2 YFSETQ. J lost 5 bases, V lost 2 bases, and 5 bases had no gene match. The CDR3 spells CASSFGGAWETQYF. The CDR3 nucleotides are TGCGCCAGCAGCTTCGGGGGGGCCTGGGAGACCCAGTACTTC.

J is TRBJ1-1 and V is TRBV4-3, with D hard to call. The CDR3 is made up of 13 amino acids. Looked up from germline, CDR1 is LGHNA and CDR2 is YSLEER. V gave up 0 bases and J gave up 5 bases, with 7 bases separating them. The CDR3 sequence: CASSQDYGTEAFF. CDR3 DNA sequence: TGCGCCAGCAGCCAAGACTACGGTACTGAAGCTTTCTTT.

This clonotype was counted ten times or more. J is TRBJ1-1 and V is TRBV12-3 or TRBV12-4; D ambiguous. The CDR3 sequence is 12 residues long. The ends were cut back, 3 bases at V and 5 bases at J, with 7 bases in the middle. The CDR3 here is CASSFWGTEAFF. As DNA, the CDR3 is TGTGCCAGCAGTTTCTGGGGTACTGAAGCTTTCTTT.